The source of this T cell receptor beta chain is a study of regulatory T cells in long-lasting Graves disease. Study context: To qualify as persistent, Graves' disease required over 5 years of antithyroid drugs with positive TSH receptor antibodies.

Construction of the TCR beta libraries employed iRepertoire HTBI primers in conjunction with Arm-PCR of CDR3 regions. TCRdb ran MiXCR on the multiplex PCR reads and lists one entry per CDR3 protein. This table has under 450,000 distinct CDR3 sequences, roughly 20% appearing once. As to time point: persistent/refractory GD, antithyroid drugs over 5 years with positive TRAb. RNA isolated from PBMCs was used to make the TCR library. It was an endocrinology department in Xi'an, China, that provided the patients. This clonotype was seen at least ten times. The TCR was taken from a woman in her forties with Graves disease. The specimen comprised peripheral blood mononuclear cells (PBMCs), sampled when the disease was refractory, from a patient treated with antithyroid drugs.

The CDR3, as DNA: TGTGCCAGCAGTTACTCACAGCCGGCCTCCGAGGGATACGAGCAGTACTTC. It is translated as CASSYSQPASEGYEQYF. The chain recombines TRBV6-5 with TRBJ2-7, with a possible D match to TRBD2 (5 bases). V was cut by 0 bases and J by 4 bases, with 19 bases left in between. Germline CDR1 MNHEY, CDR2 SVGAGI. This CDR3 is 17 amino acids long.